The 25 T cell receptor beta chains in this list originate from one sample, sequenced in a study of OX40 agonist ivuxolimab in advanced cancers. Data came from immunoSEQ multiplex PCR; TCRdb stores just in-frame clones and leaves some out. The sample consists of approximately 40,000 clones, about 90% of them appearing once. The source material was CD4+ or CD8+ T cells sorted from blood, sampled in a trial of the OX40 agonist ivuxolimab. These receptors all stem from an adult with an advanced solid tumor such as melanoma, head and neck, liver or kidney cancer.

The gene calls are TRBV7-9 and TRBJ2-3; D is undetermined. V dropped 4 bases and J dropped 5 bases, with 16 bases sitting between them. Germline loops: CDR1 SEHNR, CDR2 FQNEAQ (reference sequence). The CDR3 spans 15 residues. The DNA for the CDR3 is TGTGCCAGCAGCTCCTGGCCCGACAAAAAAGATACGCAGTATTTT. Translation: CASSSWPDKKDTQYF.

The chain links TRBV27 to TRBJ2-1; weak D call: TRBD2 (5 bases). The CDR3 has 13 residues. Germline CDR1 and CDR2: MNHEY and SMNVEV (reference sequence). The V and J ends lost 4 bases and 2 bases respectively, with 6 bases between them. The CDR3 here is CASSWRAYNEQFF. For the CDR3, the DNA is TGTGCCAGCAGTTGGCGGGCCTACAATGAGCAGTTCTTC.

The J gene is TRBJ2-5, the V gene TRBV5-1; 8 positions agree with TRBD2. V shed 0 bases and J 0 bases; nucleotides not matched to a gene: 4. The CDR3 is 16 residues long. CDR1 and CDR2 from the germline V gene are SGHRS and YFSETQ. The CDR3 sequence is CASSLERGRYQETQYF. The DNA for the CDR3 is TGCGCCAGCAGCTTGGAACGCGGGAGGTACCAAGAGACCCAGTACTTC.

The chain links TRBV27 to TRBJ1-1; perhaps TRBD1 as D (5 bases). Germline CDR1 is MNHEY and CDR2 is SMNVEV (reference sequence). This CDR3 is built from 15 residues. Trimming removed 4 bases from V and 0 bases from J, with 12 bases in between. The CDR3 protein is CASSWGAGVNTEAFF. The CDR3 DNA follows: TGTGCCAGCAGTTGGGGAGCGGGGGTGAACACTGAAGCTTTCTTT.

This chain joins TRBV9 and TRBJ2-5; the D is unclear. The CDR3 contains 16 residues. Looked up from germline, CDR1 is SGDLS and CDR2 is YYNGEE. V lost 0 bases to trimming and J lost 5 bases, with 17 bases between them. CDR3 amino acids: CASSVGPDLLGETQYF. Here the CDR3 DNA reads TGTGCCAGCAGCGTAGGGCCAGACCTCCTCGGGGAGACCCAGTACTTC. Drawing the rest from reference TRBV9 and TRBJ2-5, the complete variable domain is DSGVTQTPKHLITATGQRVTLRCSPRSGDLSVYWYQQSLDQGLQFLIQYYNGEERAKGNILERFSAQQFPDLHSELNLSSLELGDSALYFCASSVGPDLLGETQYFGPGTRLLVL.

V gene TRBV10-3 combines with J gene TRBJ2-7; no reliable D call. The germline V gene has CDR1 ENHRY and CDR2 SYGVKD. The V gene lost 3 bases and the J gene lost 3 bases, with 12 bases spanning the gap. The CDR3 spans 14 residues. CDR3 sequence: CAISDEDKGYEQYV. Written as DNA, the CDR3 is TGTGCCATCAGTGACGAAGATAAGGGCTACGAGCAGTACGTC.

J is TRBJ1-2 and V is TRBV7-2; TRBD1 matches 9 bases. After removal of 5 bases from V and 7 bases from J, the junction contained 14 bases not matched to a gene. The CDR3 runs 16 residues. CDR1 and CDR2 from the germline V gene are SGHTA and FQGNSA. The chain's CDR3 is CASSPFITGGGGGYTF. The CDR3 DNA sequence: TGTGCCAGCAGCCCTTTTATAACAGGGGGCGGTGGTGGCTACACCTTC.

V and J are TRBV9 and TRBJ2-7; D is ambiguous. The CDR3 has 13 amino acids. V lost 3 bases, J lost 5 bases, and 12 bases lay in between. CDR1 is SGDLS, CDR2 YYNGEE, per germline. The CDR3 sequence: CASSEGLLDEQYF. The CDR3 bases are TGTGCCAGCAGCGAAGGTCTCTTGGACGAGCAGTACTTC.

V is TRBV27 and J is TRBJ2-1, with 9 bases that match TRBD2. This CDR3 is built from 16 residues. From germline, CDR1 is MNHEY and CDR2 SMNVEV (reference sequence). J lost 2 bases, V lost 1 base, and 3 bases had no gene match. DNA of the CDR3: TGTGCCAGCAGTTTATTGGCTAGCGGGGCCTACAATGAGCAGTTCTTC. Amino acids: CASSLLASGAYNEQFF.

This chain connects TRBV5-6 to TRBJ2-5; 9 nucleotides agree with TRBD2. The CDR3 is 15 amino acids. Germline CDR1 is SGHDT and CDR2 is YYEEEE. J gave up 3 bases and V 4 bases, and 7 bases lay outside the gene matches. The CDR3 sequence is CASSVTAGGEETQYF. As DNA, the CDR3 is TGTGCCAGCAGCGTGACTGCGGGGGGGGAAGAGACCCAGTACTTC.

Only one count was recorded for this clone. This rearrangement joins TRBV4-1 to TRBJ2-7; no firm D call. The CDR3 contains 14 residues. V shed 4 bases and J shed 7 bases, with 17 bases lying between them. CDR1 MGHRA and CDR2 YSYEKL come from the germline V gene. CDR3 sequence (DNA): TGCGCCAGCAGCCGAGGCTATGGTATGCCAGAGCAGTACTTC. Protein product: CASSRGYGMPEQYF.

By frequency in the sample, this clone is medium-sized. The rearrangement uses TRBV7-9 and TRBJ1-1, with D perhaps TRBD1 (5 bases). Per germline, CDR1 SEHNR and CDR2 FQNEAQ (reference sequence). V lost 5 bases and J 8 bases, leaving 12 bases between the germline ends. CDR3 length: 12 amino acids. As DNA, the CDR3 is TGTGCCAGCAGCCCCGGGACCCCCGAAGCTTTCTTT. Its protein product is CASSPGTPEAFF.

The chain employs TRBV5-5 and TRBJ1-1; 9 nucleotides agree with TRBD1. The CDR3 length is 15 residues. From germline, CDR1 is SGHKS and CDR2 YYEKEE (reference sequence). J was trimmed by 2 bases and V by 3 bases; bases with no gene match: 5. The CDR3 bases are TGTGCCAGCAGCTCTTACAGGGGGCTCAACACTGAAGCTTTCTTT. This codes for CASSSYRGLNTEAFF.

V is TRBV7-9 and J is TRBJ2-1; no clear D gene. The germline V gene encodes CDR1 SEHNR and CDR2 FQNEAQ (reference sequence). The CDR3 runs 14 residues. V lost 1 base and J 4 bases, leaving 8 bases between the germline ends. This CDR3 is CASSLGGVYNEQFF. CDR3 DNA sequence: TGTGCCAGCAGCTTAGGCGGAGTGTACAATGAGCAGTTCTTC.

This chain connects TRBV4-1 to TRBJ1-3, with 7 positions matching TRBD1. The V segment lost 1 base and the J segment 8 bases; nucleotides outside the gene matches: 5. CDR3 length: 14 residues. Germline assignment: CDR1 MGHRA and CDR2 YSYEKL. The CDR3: CASSQARGPDTIYF. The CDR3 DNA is TGCGCCAGCAGCCAAGCAAGGGGGCCGGACACCATATATTTT.

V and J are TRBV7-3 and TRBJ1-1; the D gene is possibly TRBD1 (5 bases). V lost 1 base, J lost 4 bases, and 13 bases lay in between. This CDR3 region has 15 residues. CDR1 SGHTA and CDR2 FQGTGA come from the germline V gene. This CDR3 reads CASSLMAGTTTEAFF. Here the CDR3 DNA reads TGTGCCAGCAGCTTAATGGCGGGGACCACCACTGAAGCTTTCTTT.

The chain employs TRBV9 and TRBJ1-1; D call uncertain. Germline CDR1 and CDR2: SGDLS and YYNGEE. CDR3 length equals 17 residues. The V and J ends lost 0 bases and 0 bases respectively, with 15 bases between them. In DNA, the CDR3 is TGTGCCAGCAGCGTAGAGGCCTTCGAGGCCATGAACACTGAAGCTTTCTTT. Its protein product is CASSVEAFEAMNTEAFF.

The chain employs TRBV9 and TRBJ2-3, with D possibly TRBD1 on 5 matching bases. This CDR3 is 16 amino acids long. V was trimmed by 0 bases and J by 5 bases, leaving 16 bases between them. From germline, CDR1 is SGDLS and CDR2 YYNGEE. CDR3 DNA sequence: TGTGCCAGCAGCGTAGCTGGCAGGGATATGAGAGATACGCAGTATTTT. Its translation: CASSVAGRDMRDTQYF.

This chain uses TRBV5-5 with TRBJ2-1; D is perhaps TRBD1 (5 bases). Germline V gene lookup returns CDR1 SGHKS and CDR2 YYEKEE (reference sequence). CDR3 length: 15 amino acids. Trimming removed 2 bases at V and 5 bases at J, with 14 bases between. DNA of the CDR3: TGTGCCAGCAGCTTTACAGGATTCGGAGACAATGAGCAGTTCTTC. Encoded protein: CASSFTGFGDNEQFF.

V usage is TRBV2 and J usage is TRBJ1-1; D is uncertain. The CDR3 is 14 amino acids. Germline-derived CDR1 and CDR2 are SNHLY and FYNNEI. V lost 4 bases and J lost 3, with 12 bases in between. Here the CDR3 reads CASSGKGTHTEAFF. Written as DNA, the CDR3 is TGTGCCAGCAGTGGCAAGGGAACCCACACTGAAGCTTTCTTT. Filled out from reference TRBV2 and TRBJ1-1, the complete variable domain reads EPEVTQTPSHQVTQMGQEVILRCVPISNHLYFYWYRQILGQKVEFLVSFYNNEISEKSEIFDDQFSVERPDGSNFTLKIRSTKLEDSAMYFCASSGKGTHTEAFFGQGTRLTVV.

The chain's CDR3 is CASSLETGLNTEAFF. In DNA form, the CDR3 reads TGTGCCAGCAGCCTGGAAACAGGGCTGAACACTGAAGCTTTCTTT. This rearrangement joins TRBV9 to TRBJ1-1, with TRBD1 as a possible D gene (6 bases). The CDR3 extends over 15 amino acids. The germline V gene has CDR1 SGDLS and CDR2 YYNGEE. Trimming shortened V by 4 bases and J by 0 bases, and 13 bases separated the two germline ends.

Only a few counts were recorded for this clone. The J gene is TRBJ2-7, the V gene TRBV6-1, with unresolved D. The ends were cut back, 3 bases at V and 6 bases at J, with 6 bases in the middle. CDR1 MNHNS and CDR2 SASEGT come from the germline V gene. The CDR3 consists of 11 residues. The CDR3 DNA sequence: TGTGCCAGCAGTGACAAACTCGAGCAGTACTTC. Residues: CASSDKLEQYF.

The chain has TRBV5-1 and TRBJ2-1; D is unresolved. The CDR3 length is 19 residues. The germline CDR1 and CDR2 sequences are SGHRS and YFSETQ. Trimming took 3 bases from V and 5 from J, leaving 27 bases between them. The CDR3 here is CASSSPLSSANPENNEQFF. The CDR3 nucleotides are TGCGCCAGCAGCTCCCCATTGTCGAGTGCCAATCCCGAAAACAATGAGCAGTTCTTC.

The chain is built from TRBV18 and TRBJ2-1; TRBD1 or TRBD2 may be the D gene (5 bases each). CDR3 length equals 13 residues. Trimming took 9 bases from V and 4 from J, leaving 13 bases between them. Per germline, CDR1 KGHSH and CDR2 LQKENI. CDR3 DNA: TGTGCCAGTTCAGATGGGGGTTACAATGAGCAGTTCTTC. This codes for CASSDGGYNEQFF. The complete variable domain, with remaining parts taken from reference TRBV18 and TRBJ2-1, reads NAGVMQNPRHLVRRRGQEARLRCSPMKGHSHVYWYRQLPEEGLKFMVYLQKENIIDESGMPKERFSAEFPKEGPSILRIQQVVRGDSAAYFCASSDGGYNEQFFGPGTRLTVL.

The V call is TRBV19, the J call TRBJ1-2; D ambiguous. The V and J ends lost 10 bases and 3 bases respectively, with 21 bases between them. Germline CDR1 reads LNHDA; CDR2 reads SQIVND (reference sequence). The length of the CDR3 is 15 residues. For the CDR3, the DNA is TGTGCCACTATGGGGAGGACCCGGGAAGACTATGGCTACACCTTC. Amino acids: CATMGRTREDYGYTF.